The next 15 T cell receptor beta chains were all read from a single sample in a study of cytomegalovirus exposure and HLA in healthy donors. PCR used 60 Vbeta primers and 13 Jbeta primers. Method: immunoSEQ multiplex PCR; TCRdb's copy keeps in-frame clones and lacks some. The sample yields approximately 80,000 clones, 78% seen once. The sample consisted of PBMCs. These receptors all come from a male donor in good health and CMV-seropositive.

The chain uses TRBV28 and TRBJ1-5; TRBD1 agrees at 10 bases. The ends lost 3 bases at V and 6 bases at J; junction bases unmatched: 5. Germline-derived CDR1 and CDR2 are MDHEN and SYDVKM. The CDR3 extends over 15 amino acids. Here the CDR3 reads CASSFLTGGLQPQHF. CDR3 nucleotides: TGTGCCAGCAGTTTCTTGACAGGGGGCCTTCAGCCCCAGCATTTT.

J is TRBJ2-5 and V is TRBV5-4, with D perhaps matching TRBD2 (5 bases). Per the germline V gene, CDR1 is SGHNT and CDR2 is YYREEE (reference sequence). The CDR3 runs 12 residues. Trimming removed 5 bases from V and 2 bases from J, with 7 bases in between. The CDR3 region has the DNA TGTGCCAGCAGTCGGGAACAAGAGACCCAGTACTTC. Its translation is CASSREQETQYF.

The chain links TRBV6-5 to TRBJ2-3; TRBD1 matches 7 bases. CDR3 length equals 15 residues. From germline, CDR1 is MNHEY and CDR2 SVGAGI. Trimming cost V 5 bases and J 1 base; bases outside gene matches: 6. As DNA, the CDR3 is TGTGCCAGCAGTCCAACAGGGGTGGGCACAGATACGCAGTATTTT. Translation gives CASSPTGVGTDTQYF.

This clone has a handful of counts. The rearrangement links TRBV15 to TRBJ2-3, with D possibly TRBD2 on 6 matching bases. The germline V and J ends were trimmed by 3 bases and 6 bases, with 22 bases remaining between them. CDR1 is LNHNV, CDR2 YYDKDF, per germline (reference sequence). There are 17 residues in the CDR3. CDR3 in DNA: TGTGCCACCAGCAGGGACTACCCGGCCGTGTTGGATGATACGCAGTATTTT. This encodes CATSRDYPAVLDDTQYF.

This chain links TRBV18 with TRBJ2-4; 7 nucleotides agree with TRBD1. CDR3 length equals 17 residues. With 1 base clipped from V and 1 base from J, the junction kept 7 bases outside the gene matches. CDR1 is KGHSH and CDR2 is LQKENI in the germline V gene. CDR3 DNA: TGTGCCAGCTCACCACTCCCGGTACAGGGGGCCAAAAACATTCAGTACTTC. Its protein is CASSPLPVQGAKNIQYF. Complete variable domain (other parts from reference TRBV18 and TRBJ2-4): NAGVMQNPRHLVRRRGQEARLRCSPMKGHSHVYWYRQLPEEGLKFMVYLQKENIIDESGMPKERFSAEFPKEGPSILRIQQVVRGDSAAYFCASSPLPVQGAKNIQYFGAGTRLSVL.

V and J are TRBV2 and TRBJ2-1; D is perhaps TRBD1 (6 bases). This CDR3 comprises 12 residues. The germline V and J ends were trimmed by 6 bases and 3 bases, with 6 bases remaining between them. Germline V gene sequence: CDR1 SNHLY, CDR2 FYNNEI. This chain's CDR3 is CASRDSYNEQFF. For the CDR3, the DNA is TGTGCCAGCAGGGACAGCTACAATGAGCAGTTCTTC.

For the CDR3, the DNA is TGTGCCAGTAACAATAACCGGGACAGCCCCTACGAGCAGTACTTC. Translating it yields CASNNNRDSPYEQYF. The chain joins TRBV2 to TRBJ2-7; 7 bases are shared with TRBD1. CDR1 is SNHLY and CDR2 is FYNNEI in the germline V gene. V dropped 9 bases and J dropped 2; count of bases not matched to a gene: 13. The CDR3 consists of 15 residues. Full variable domain (outside the CDR3, taken from reference TRBV2 and TRBJ2-7): EPEVTQTPSHQVTQMGQEVILRCVPISNHLYFYWYRQILGQKVEFLVSFYNNEISEKSEIFDDQFSVERPDGSNFTLKIRSTKLEDSAMYFCASNNNRDSPYEQYFGPGTRLTVT.

The CDR3 DNA is TGTGCCAGCAGCGTAGGACCAGCGGGGTTTCGGGAGACCCAGTACTTC. It encodes CASSVGPAGFRETQYF. V gene TRBV9 combines with J gene TRBJ2-5; TRBD2 matches 7 bases. Germline V CDR1 and CDR2: SGDLS, YYNGEE. Losses at the gene ends were 0 bases for V and 5 bases for J; bases not matched to a gene: 10. CDR3 length: 16 amino acids.

This clone was detected only once. This chain uses TRBV7-8 with TRBJ2-5; 11 bases match TRBD2. TRBJ2-7 matches the DNA end more closely, so the J call is doubtful. CDR1 SGHVS and CDR2 FQNEAQ come from the germline V gene. The CDR3 contains 15 residues. As DNA, the CDR3 is TGTGCCAGCAGCTTCCGACTAGCGGGAAGGAACGAGCAGTACTTC. Protein sequence: CASSFRLAGRNEQYF.

V usage is TRBV27 and J usage is TRBJ2-7; possibly TRBD2 for D (6 bases). The V end was cut by 0 bases, the J end by 2 bases, with 14 bases between. Germline V lookup: CDR1 MNHEY, CDR2 SMNVEV (reference sequence). CDR3 length: 16 residues. In DNA, the CDR3 is TGTGCCAGCAGTTTATCGGAGGGGACGGCCACCTACGAGCAGTACTTC. Its protein product is CASSLSEGTATYEQYF.

This chain connects TRBV6-5 to TRBJ2-7; D gene unclear. V was clipped by 0 bases and J by 5 bases, with 11 bases between them. The CDR3 runs 14 residues. Germline CDR1 reads MNHEY; CDR2 reads SVGAGI. CDR3 sequence: CASSYSPWSHEQYF. CDR3 in DNA: TGTGCCAGCAGTTACTCCCCATGGAGCCACGAGCAGTACTTC.

The chain employs TRBV5-4 and TRBJ2-1; D unresolved. Germline assignment: CDR1 SGHNT and CDR2 YYREEE (reference sequence). Trimming left V 1 base short and J 6 bases short, with 8 bases between. CDR3 size: 13 residues. The CDR3 loop reads CASSLPLVNEQFF. CDR3 nucleotides: TGTGCCAGCAGCTTGCCTCTAGTCAATGAGCAGTTCTTC.

This chain connects TRBV30 to TRBJ1-1; D is possibly TRBD1 (6 bases). Germline V gene data show CDR1 as GTSNPN and CDR2 as SVGIG (reference sequence). The V end lost 4 bases, the J end lost 6 bases, and 15 bases lay between the germline ends. CDR3 length: 13 residues. DNA of the CDR3: TGTGCCTGGAACTTACAGGGTAGGCCTGAAGCTTTCTTT. This encodes CAWNLQGRPEAFF.

The chain links TRBV25-1 to TRBJ1-3, with 7 bases aligning to TRBD1. The CDR3 runs to 15 residues. Looked up from germline, CDR1 is MGHDK and CDR2 is SYGVNS. Germline trimming cut 3 bases from V and 1 base from J; bases unmatched to any gene: 3. In DNA form, the CDR3 reads TGTGCCAGCAGTGAGGGACAGTCTTCTGGAAACACCATATATTTT. This encodes CASSEGQSSGNTIYF.

Of note for this clone: The CDR3 carries no conserved terminal phenylalanine or tryptophan, so it likely arises from a read error. The rearrangement links TRBV6-5 to TRBJ1-1; D is possibly TRBD1 (6 bases). V was shortened by 6 bases and J by 7 bases, with 12 bases between the two germline ends. Germline V gene sequence: CDR1 MNHEY, CDR2 SVGAGI. The CDR3 is 12 amino acids. The chain's CDR3 is CASSHEDSEAFL. The CDR3 region has the DNA TGTGCCAGCAGCCACGAGGACAGTGAAGCTTTCTTG.